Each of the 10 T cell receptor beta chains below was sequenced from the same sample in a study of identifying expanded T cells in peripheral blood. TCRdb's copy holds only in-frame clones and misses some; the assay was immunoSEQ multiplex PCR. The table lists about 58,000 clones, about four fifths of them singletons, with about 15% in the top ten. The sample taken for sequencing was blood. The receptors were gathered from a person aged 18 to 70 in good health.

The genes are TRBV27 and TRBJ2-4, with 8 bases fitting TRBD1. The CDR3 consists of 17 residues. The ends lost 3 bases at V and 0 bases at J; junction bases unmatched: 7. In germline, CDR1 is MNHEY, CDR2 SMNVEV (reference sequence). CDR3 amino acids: CASSFGTGGLAKNIQYF. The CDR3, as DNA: TGTGCCAGCAGTTTCGGGACAGGAGGGTTAGCCAAAAACATTCAGTACTTC.

CDR3 in amino acids: CASSLGANRVAYEQYV. The CDR3 DNA reads TGTGCCAGCAGCTTGGGGGCGAACAGGGTGGCTTACGAGCAGTACGTC. V gene TRBV5-5 combines with J gene TRBJ2-7, with D maybe TRBD1 (6 bases). Trimming removed 0 bases from V and 4 bases from J, with 17 bases in between. This CDR3 has 16 residues. CDR1 is SGHKS and CDR2 is YYEKEE in the germline V gene (reference sequence).

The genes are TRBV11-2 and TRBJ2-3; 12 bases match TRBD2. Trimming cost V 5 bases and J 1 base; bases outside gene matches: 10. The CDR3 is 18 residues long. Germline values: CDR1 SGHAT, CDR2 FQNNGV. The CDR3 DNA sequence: TGTGCCAGCAGCGCCCCGGGACTAGCGGGTATTGGCACAGATACGCAGTATTTT. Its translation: CASSAPGLAGIGTDTQYF. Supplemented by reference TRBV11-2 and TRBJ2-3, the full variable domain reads EAGVAQSPRYKIIEKRQSVAFWCNPISGHATLYWYQQILGQGPKLLIQFQNNGVVDDSQLPKDRFSAERLKGVDSTLKIQPAKLEDSAVYLCASSAPGLAGIGTDTQYFGPGTRLTVL.

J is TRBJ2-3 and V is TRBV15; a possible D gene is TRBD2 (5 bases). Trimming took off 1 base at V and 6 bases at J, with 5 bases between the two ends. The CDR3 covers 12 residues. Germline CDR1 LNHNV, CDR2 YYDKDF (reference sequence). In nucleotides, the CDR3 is TGTGCCACCAGCAGAGGAGGGGATACGCAGTATTTT. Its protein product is CATSRGGDTQYF.

CDR3 residues: CASSYSHDRGDIQYF. The CDR3 coding sequence is TGTGCCAGCAGTTACTCCCATGACAGAGGGGACATTCAGTACTTC. V is TRBV6-5 and J is TRBJ2-4; possibly TRBD1 or TRBD2 for D (5 bases each). This CDR3 comprises 15 residues. The germline V gene has CDR1 MNHEY and CDR2 SVGAGI. The V end lost 0 bases, the J end lost 8 bases, and 14 bases lay between the germline ends.

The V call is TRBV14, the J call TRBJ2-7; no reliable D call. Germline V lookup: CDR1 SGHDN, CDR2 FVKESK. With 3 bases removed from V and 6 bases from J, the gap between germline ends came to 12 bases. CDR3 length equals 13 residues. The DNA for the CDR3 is TGTGCCAGCAGCCATGAATGGGTTAGCGAGCAGTACTTC. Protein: CASSHEWVSEQYF.

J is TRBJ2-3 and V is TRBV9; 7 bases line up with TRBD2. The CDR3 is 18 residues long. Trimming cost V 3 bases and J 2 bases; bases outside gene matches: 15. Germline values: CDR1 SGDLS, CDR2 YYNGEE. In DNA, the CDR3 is TGTGCCAGCAGCGGGTCTTTAAAGCTAGCGGAAGACACAGATACGCAGTATTTT. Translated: CASSGSLKLAEDTDTQYF.

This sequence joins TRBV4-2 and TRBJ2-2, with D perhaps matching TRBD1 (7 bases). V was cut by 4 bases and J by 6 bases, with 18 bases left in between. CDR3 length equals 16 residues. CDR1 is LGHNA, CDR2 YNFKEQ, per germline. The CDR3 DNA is TGTGCCAGCAGCCCATCCGGTGCAGGGGGGCCCGGGGAGCTGTTTTTT. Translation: CASSPSGAGGPGELFF.

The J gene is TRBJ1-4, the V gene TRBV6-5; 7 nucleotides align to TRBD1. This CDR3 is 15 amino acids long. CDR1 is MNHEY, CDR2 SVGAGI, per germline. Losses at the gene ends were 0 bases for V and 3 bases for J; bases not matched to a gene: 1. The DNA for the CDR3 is TGTGCCAGCAGTTACTCCGGGACAGCTAATGAAAAACTGTTTTTT. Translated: CASSYSGTANEKLFF.

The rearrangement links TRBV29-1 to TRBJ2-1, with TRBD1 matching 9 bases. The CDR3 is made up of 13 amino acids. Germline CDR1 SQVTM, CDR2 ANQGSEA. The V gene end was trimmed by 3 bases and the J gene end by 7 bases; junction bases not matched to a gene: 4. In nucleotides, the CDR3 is TGCAGCGTTGAGGGGACAGGGTCGAATGAGCAGTTCTTC. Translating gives CSVEGTGSNEQFF.